These 11 T cell receptor beta chains were all obtained from the same sample, sequenced in a study of T cell changes during pregnancy in multiple sclerosis (dated by TCRdb to 2018 to 2020). The library was produced with the immunoSEQ multiplex PCR assay. TCRdb retrieved this table from immuneACCESS and kept in-frame rearrangements only. Not all clones are present; in checked studies, unresolved V genes account for under half, and no reason is known for the remainder. Within this sample are tens of thousands of clones, with over 85% of them counted one time only. The ten top clones hold about 4% of the sample. Sequencing used CD8+ T cells from peripheral blood mononuclear cells, obtained after pregnancy. These receptors originate from a female donor with multiple sclerosis, enrolled in a pregnancy study.

This chain connects TRBV27 to TRBJ2-7, with TRBD1 as a possible D gene (6 bases). The CDR3 covers 13 residues. The germline V gene encodes CDR1 MNHEY and CDR2 SMNVEV (reference sequence). The V and J ends lost 3 bases and 5 bases respectively, with 11 bases between them. This chain's CDR3 is CASSFPGDDEQYF. The CDR3 DNA is TGTGCCAGCAGTTTCCCAGGGGACGACGAGCAGTACTTC.

The chain recombines TRBV7-9 with TRBJ2-3; D gene unclear. Trimming stripped 4 bases from V and 6 bases from J, with 8 bases between. This CDR3 is built from 12 residues. Germline V gives CDR1 SEHNR, CDR2 FQNEAQ (reference sequence). The CDR3 nucleotides are TGTGCCAGCAGCTCCACCCGGGATACGCAGTATTTT. This translates into CASSSTRDTQYF.

This clone has a single count. The chain couples TRBV9 to TRBJ1-5; 7 bases line up with TRBD1. CDR3 size: 16 residues. V lost 2 bases to trimming and J lost 5 bases; unmatched junction nucleotides: 10. Germline-derived CDR1 and CDR2 are SGDLS and YYNGEE. The CDR3 loop is CASSVSRQGKHQPQHF. Written as DNA, the CDR3 is TGTGCCAGCAGCGTCTCTCGACAGGGAAAGCATCAGCCCCAGCATTTT.

The rearrangement links TRBV7-9 to TRBJ2-2, with 8 bases aligning to TRBD1. V lost 4 bases and J lost 5; bases outside the gene matches: 12. Germline CDR1 and CDR2: SEHNR and FQNEAQ (reference sequence). The CDR3 has 17 residues. CDR3 region: CASSSFPPGGQTGELFF. CDR3 nucleotide sequence: TGTGCCAGCAGCTCTTTCCCCCCAGGGGGCCAGACCGGGGAGCTGTTTTTT.

The chain employs TRBV4-3 and TRBJ2-7; tentatively, D is TRBD2 (6 bases). Trimming shortened V by 0 bases and J by 0 bases, and 6 bases separated the two germline ends. This CDR3 has 14 residues. Germline loops: CDR1 LGHNA, CDR2 YSLEER. The CDR3 bases are TGCGCCAGCAGCCAAGAGGAGGGCTCCTACGAGCAGTACTTC. Protein product: CASSQEEGSYEQYF.

The V call is TRBV6-5, the J call TRBJ2-1; 10 bases agree with TRBD2. The CDR3 sequence is 15 residues long. CDR1 is MNHEY, CDR2 SVGAGI, per germline. The V and J ends lost 6 bases and 5 bases, in that order; junction bases with no gene match: 7. The CDR3 reads CASSAGTSVNNEQFF. CDR3 DNA: TGTGCCAGCAGCGCCGGGACTAGCGTTAACAATGAGCAGTTCTTC.

The genes are TRBV6-1 and TRBJ2-7; 13 nucleotides agree with TRBD2. This CDR3 has 15 residues. Germline CDR1 and CDR2: MNHNS and SASEGT. Losses at the gene ends were 1 base for V and 5 bases for J; bases not matched to a gene: 2. In DNA form, the CDR3 reads TGTGCCAGCAGTGAAGGTGGGACTAGCGGGGACGAGCAGTACTTC. It is translated as CASSEGGTSGDEQYF.

The genes are TRBV7-2 and TRBJ2-1; a weak D match, TRBD2 (6 bases). Looked up from germline, CDR1 is SGHTA and CDR2 is FQGNSA. The CDR3 consists of 16 residues. V shed 1 base and J shed 4 bases, with 14 bases lying between them. The CDR3 is CASSLGEFSGYNEQFF. The CDR3 DNA follows: TGTGCCAGCAGCTTAGGAGAATTTAGCGGTTACAATGAGCAGTTCTTC.

The chain couples TRBV27 to TRBJ1-5; 9 bases align to TRBD1. CDR1 and CDR2 (germline): MNHEY, SMNVEV (reference sequence). V gave up 5 bases and J gave up 10 bases; unmatched junction bases: 9. The CDR3 has 14 residues. The CDR3, as DNA: TGTGCCAGCAGTCCCCCTGCGGGACAGGGCCCCCAGCATTTT. Its translation: CASSPPAGQGPQHF.

V and J are TRBV5-5 and TRBJ2-7; 8 bases match TRBD1. This CDR3 is 14 amino acids long. In germline, CDR1 is SGHKS, CDR2 YYEKEE (reference sequence). V lost 3 bases to trimming and J lost 3 bases; unmatched junction nucleotides: 5. The chain's CDR3 is CASSSDRDLYEQYF. CDR3 coding DNA: TGTGCCAGCAGCTCGGACAGGGACCTCTACGAGCAGTACTTC.

This clone was detected only once. The chain uses TRBV5-5 and TRBJ2-1, with 8 bases matching TRBD2. V shed 6 bases and J 4 bases; nucleotides not matched to a gene: 6. Germline CDR1 reads SGHKS; CDR2 reads YYEKEE (reference sequence). CDR3 length: 14 residues. This chain's CDR3 is CASIGAGGYNEQFF. The CDR3 nucleotides are TGTGCCAGCATTGGGGCGGGGGGATACAATGAGCAGTTCTTC.